A single sample gave rise to the 29 T cell receptor beta chains below, sequenced in a study of CD8 T cells in ankylosing spondylitis. Each CDR3 protein gets one entry after TCRdb re-called the 5' RACE reads with MiXCR. The sample lists approximately 300,000 distinct CDR3 sequences; 20% were seen once. The specimen was blood, either unsorted or a sorted T cell fraction (not recorded which). The receptors shown here come from a male donor with ankylosing spondylitis or in good health (not recorded which).

This clonotype was seen more than once but under ten times. The CDR3 DNA sequence: TGTGCCAGCAGTATCCGGGACAGCCGGCACCTACGGTATAATTCACCCCTCCACTTT. Encoded protein: CASSIRDSRHLRYNSPLHF. The chain links TRBV12-3 or TRBV12-4 to TRBJ1-6, with TRBD1 identical over 7 bases. CDR3 size: 19 residues. Trimming took 5 bases from V and 4 from J; bases not matched to a gene: 17.

This clonotype was recorded only once. The chain employs TRBV20-1 and TRBJ2-5; D is perhaps TRBD2 (5 bases). From germline, CDR1 is DFQATT and CDR2 SNEGSKA (reference sequence). This CDR3 comprises 13 residues. V was cut by 5 bases and J by 1 base, with 11 bases left in between. CDR3 nucleotides: TGCAGTGCTGGAGTAGCGCTCCAAGAGACCCAGTACTTC. Protein sequence: CSAGVALQETQYF.

This clonotype was found a few times. The chain links TRBV7-3 to TRBJ2-7; 7 nucleotides line up with TRBD1. The V gene end was trimmed by 0 bases and the J gene end by 2 bases; junction bases not matched to a gene: 7. Germline V gene sequence: CDR1 SGHTA, CDR2 FQGTGA. This CDR3 is built from 16 residues. The CDR3 nucleotides read TGTGCCAGCAGCTTAACGGGACAGAGAAAAGCCTACGAGCAGTACGTC. The encoded protein is CASSLTGQRKAYEQYV.

This clonotype showed up just a few times. The V gene is TRBV14, the J gene TRBJ2-7, with 10 nucleotides matching TRBD2. V shed 4 bases and J 7 bases; nucleotides not matched to a gene: 4. The CDR3 sequence is 13 residues long. Germline V gene sequence: CDR1 SGHDN, CDR2 FVKESK. The CDR3 DNA follows: TGTGCCAGCAGCCTGGGACTAGCGAGGGAGCAGTACGTC. Its protein product is CASSLGLAREQYV.

The chain has TRBV12-3 or TRBV12-4 and TRBJ2-2; 8 bases are a match to TRBD1. This CDR3 is built from 16 residues. The V and J ends lost 5 bases and 1 base, in that order; junction bases with no gene match: 6. CDR3 sequence: CASSPRGQVNTGELFF. CDR3 nucleotide sequence: TGTGCCAGCAGTCCGAGGGGACAGGTGAACACCGGGGAGCTGTTTTTT.

The chain joins TRBV20-1 to TRBJ2-3; TRBD2 matches 8 bases. With 5 bases clipped from V and 3 bases from J, the junction kept 7 bases outside the gene matches. From germline, CDR1 is DFQATT and CDR2 SNEGSKA (reference sequence). CDR3 length equals 14 residues. CDR3 nucleotides: TGCAGTGCTCCCGGGACTAGTTGGACAGATACGCAGTATTTT. Translated, it gives CSAPGTSWTDTQYF.

This clonotype showed up just a few times. The genes are TRBV30 and TRBJ1-1, with D uncertain. The CDR3 covers 12 residues. Trimming stripped 3 bases from V and 2 bases from J, with 7 bases between. CDR1 and CDR2 from the germline V gene are GTSNPN and SVGIG (reference sequence). This CDR3 reads CAWSIGNTEAFF. The CDR3 DNA reads as TGTGCCTGGAGCATTGGAAACACTGAAGCTTTCTTT.

This clonotype has a single count. The chain joins TRBV7-3 to TRBJ2-3; D gene ambiguous. CDR1 SGHTA and CDR2 FQGTGA come from the germline V gene. The CDR3 consists of 15 residues. V was pared by 0 bases and J by 5 bases, with 12 bases between. The CDR3 region is CASSLTGAPQDTQYF. CDR3 DNA sequence: TGTGCCAGCAGCTTAACAGGTGCGCCCCAAGATACGCAGTATTTT.

The chain links TRBV20-1 to TRBJ1-2; possibly TRBD1 for D (6 bases). This CDR3 has 14 residues. V was shortened by 1 base and J by 6 bases, with 15 bases between the two germline ends. Germline loops: CDR1 DFQATT, CDR2 SNEGSKA (reference sequence). In DNA form, the CDR3 reads TGCAGTGCTAGAGCTGGGGGCATTGGAAATGGCTACACCTTC. Protein: CSARAGGIGNGYTF.

The sample holds many counts of this clonotype. The V call is TRBV12-3 or TRBV12-4, the J call TRBJ2-5; D may match TRBD1 or TRBD2 (6 bases each). This CDR3 has 16 residues. V was trimmed by 2 bases and J by 5 bases, leaving 18 bases between them. The CDR3 loop reads CASSLWGASGRETQYF. CDR3 DNA: TGTGCCAGCAGTTTATGGGGGGCCAGCGGAAGGGAGACCCAGTACTTC.

This chain links TRBV20-1 with TRBJ2-1; 11 bases agree with TRBD1. Losses at the gene ends were 5 bases for V and 3 bases for J; bases not matched to a gene: 6. The CDR3 spans 15 residues. Germline lookup yields CDR1 DFQATT and CDR2 SNEGSKA (reference sequence). The CDR3 sequence is CSAGTGTGGYNEQFF. In DNA, the CDR3 is TGCAGTGCTGGGACCGGGACAGGGGGCTACAATGAGCAGTTCTTC.

V and J are TRBV5-1 and TRBJ2-2; 7 nucleotides align to TRBD1. Germline V gene data show CDR1 as SGHRS and CDR2 as YFSETQ. V was clipped by 5 bases and J by 3 bases; unmatched bases: 7. The CDR3 length is 15 residues. CDR3 sequence reads: CASSWTGPDTGELFF. CDR3 sequence (DNA): TGCGCCAGCAGTTGGACAGGCCCGGACACCGGGGAGCTGTTTTTT.

The J gene is TRBJ2-1, the V gene TRBV29-1; perhaps TRBD1 as D (5 bases). V lost 2 bases to trimming and J lost 7 bases, with 12 bases between them. The CDR3 is made up of 13 amino acids. The V gene's germline CDR1 is SQVTM and CDR2 ANQGSEA. As DNA, the CDR3 is TGCAGCGTTGAACCATTACAGGTGAATGAGCAGTTCTTC. Protein product: CSVEPLQVNEQFF.

The chain has TRBV13 and TRBJ2-1; 15 bases line up with TRBD2. The CDR3 is 18 amino acids. The V segment lost 5 bases and the J segment 1 base; nucleotides outside the gene matches: 6. The germline V gene has CDR1 PRHDT and CDR2 FYEKMQ (reference sequence). The CDR3 DNA sequence: TGTGCCAGCAGCCTCGGACTAGCGGGGGGGCCGTCCTACAATGAGCAGTTCTTC. Translating gives CASSLGLAGGPSYNEQFF.

The V call is TRBV12-3 or TRBV12-4, the J call TRBJ1-6; weak D call: TRBD1 (6 bases). The CDR3 covers 12 residues. V was cut by 6 bases and J by 9 bases, with 9 bases left in between. The CDR3 reads CASSQTGSPLHF. CDR3 DNA sequence: TGTGCCAGCAGCCAGACAGGTTCACCCCTCCACTTT.

This clonotype was seen a handful of times. This chain uses TRBV29-1 with TRBJ1-2; 8 nucleotides line up with TRBD1. The CDR3 consists of 15 residues. V was pared by 3 bases and J by 2 bases, with 8 bases of the junction left unmatched. Germline V lookup: CDR1 SQVTM, CDR2 ANQGSEA. CDR3 sequence (DNA): TGCAGCGTTGAGCAGGGGGCGCAGGGAAACTATGGCTACACCTTC. It is translated as CSVEQGAQGNYGYTF.

This clonotype was detected a few times. The chain couples TRBV7-8 to TRBJ2-4; no definite D call. CDR1 is SGHVS, CDR2 FQNEAQ, per germline. The CDR3 loop spans 14 amino acids. Trimming shortened V by 5 bases and J by 3 bases, and 11 bases separated the two germline ends. CDR3 sequence: CASSPSSGKNIQYF. In DNA form, the CDR3 reads TGTGCCAGCAGCCCCTCCTCGGGCAAAAACATTCAGTACTTC.

This chain links TRBV25-1 with TRBJ2-2; TRBD1 aligns across 8 bases. Germline V gene sequence: CDR1 MGHDK, CDR2 SYGVNS. J lost 4 bases, V lost 4 bases, and 14 bases had no gene match. The CDR3 length is 18 residues. CDR3 sequence (DNA): TGTGCCAGCAGTGTTGAAGTTCCGGGACAGGTCTCCACCGGGGAGCTGTTTTTT. It codes for CASSVEVPGQVSTGELFF.

A few counts support this clonotype. This sequence joins TRBV5-1 and TRBJ2-7, with 7 bases fitting TRBD2. CDR1 is SGHRS and CDR2 is YFSETQ in the germline V gene. V lost 4 bases to trimming and J lost 0 bases; unmatched junction nucleotides: 4. This CDR3 is 14 amino acids long. Written as DNA, the CDR3 is TGCGCCAGCAGCCCGAGCGGGGCCTCCTACGAGCAGTACGTC. Translating it yields CASSPSGASYEQYV.

The chain is built from TRBV12-3 or TRBV12-4 and TRBJ2-1; no reliable D call. This CDR3 comprises 11 residues. V was trimmed by 6 bases and J by 5 bases, leaving 5 bases between them. This chain's CDR3 is CASSPDNEQFF. CDR3 DNA sequence: TGTGCCAGCAGCCCCGACAATGAGCAGTTCTTC.

The gene calls are TRBV10-3 and TRBJ1-3; TRBD1 is a possible D gene (5 bases). The CDR3 contains 15 residues. Germline V gene lookup returns CDR1 ENHRY and CDR2 SYGVKD. Trimming removed 4 bases at V and 0 bases at J, with 10 bases between. CDR3 loop: CAISGTTGSGNTIYF. As DNA, the CDR3 is TGTGCCATCAGTGGCACCACAGGCTCTGGAAACACCATATATTTT.

This clonotype showed up just a few times. The V call is TRBV6-5, the J call TRBJ1-4, with D hard to call. This CDR3 contains 15 residues. Between the trimmed V and J ends, which lost 2 bases and 6 bases, there was a span of 13 bases. Germline V gene lookup returns CDR1 MNHEY and CDR2 SVGAGI. The DNA of the CDR3 is TGTGCCAGCAGTTACGCTAAGAAAAGGGATGAAAAACTGTTTTTT. Translation: CASSYAKKRDEKLFF.

This clonotype came up many times. The chain employs TRBV12-3 or TRBV12-4 and TRBJ1-1; 10 bases align to TRBD1. With V trimmed by 3 bases and J by 11 bases, 3 bases remained unmatched. The CDR3 contains 12 residues. CDR3 in amino acids: CASSFGTGDAFF. Here the CDR3 DNA reads TGTGCCAGCAGTTTCGGGACAGGGGATGCTTTCTTT.

This clonotype was counted between two and nine times. V and J are TRBV6-5 and TRBJ1-1; 11 bases agree with TRBD1. The CDR3 runs 17 residues. The V and J ends lost 4 bases and 6 bases, in that order; junction bases with no gene match: 13. Germline V CDR1 and CDR2: MNHEY, SVGAGI. CDR3 sequence: CASSSEGQGAWGSEAFF. The CDR3, as DNA: TGTGCCAGCAGTTCAGAAGGACAGGGGGCCTGGGGCTCTGAAGCTTTCTTT.

This clonotype was seen a handful of times. J is TRBJ2-1 and V is TRBV12-3 or TRBV12-4; D tentatively reads TRBD1 or TRBD2 (6 bases each). The CDR3 extends over 15 amino acids. The V end lost 8 bases, the J end lost 0 bases, and 14 bases lay between the germline ends. The CDR3 DNA follows: TGTGCCAGCGCCCCGGGGGCGAGCTCCTACAATGAGCAGTTCTTC. Protein sequence: CASAPGASSYNEQFF.

In this sample, this clonotype turned up many times. The chain has TRBV6-1 and TRBJ2-2; D is undetermined. Trimming cost V 7 bases and J 5 bases, with 11 bases left between them. The CDR3 runs 13 residues. The germline V gene encodes CDR1 MNHNS and CDR2 SASEGT. The CDR3 loop reads CASTGEVTGELFF. Here the CDR3 DNA reads TGTGCCAGCACCGGAGAGGTGACCGGGGAGCTGTTTTTT.

This clonotype was observed at least ten times. J is TRBJ2-3 and V is TRBV12-3 or TRBV12-4; possible D gene TRBD1, 6 bases. V was shortened by 3 bases and J by 6 bases, with 7 bases between the two germline ends. The CDR3 has 12 residues. CDR3 protein: CASSFTGDTQYF. The CDR3 DNA is TGTGCCAGCAGTTTTACAGGGGATACGCAGTATTTT.

CDR3 region: CASSLRGTQEKLFF. As DNA, the CDR3 is TGTGCCAGCAGCTTAAGGGGGACACAAGAAAAACTGTTTTTT. The chain links TRBV7-2 to TRBJ1-4; D is possibly TRBD1 (6 bases). CDR1 and CDR2 from the germline V gene are SGHTA and FQGNSA. The CDR3 sequence is 14 residues long. The V gene lost 2 bases and the J gene lost 8 bases, with 12 bases spanning the gap.

This clonotype turned up a few times. The chain combines TRBV20-1 with TRBJ2-7; a weak D match, TRBD2 (5 bases). CDR3 length: 11 amino acids. Germline CDR1 DFQATT, CDR2 SNEGSKA (reference sequence). This CDR3 reads CRASTLYEQYV. The CDR3 DNA is TGCCGGGCTAGCACCCTGTACGAGCAGTACGTC.